The TCR beta chain under discussion was sequenced for a study of T cells in Graves' hyperthyroidism and ophthalmopathy. The germline V gene has CDR1 SGHTS and CDR2 YDEGEE. CDR3 length equals 16 residues. J gave up 1 base and V 4 bases, and 7 bases lay outside the gene matches. RNA transcripts were the template for amplifying TCR beta CDR3 regions. TCR CDR3 underwent first-round RT-PCR with the HTBI primer set. MiXCR, applied by TCRdb to the multiplex PCR reads, yields one record per CDR3 protein. The table lists roughly 290,000 distinct CDR3 sequences, 15% to 20% of them singletons. V and J are TRBV5-8 and TRBJ2-3, with 9 bases lining up with TRBD2. The receptor was isolated from a woman aged 55-75 years with Graves' ophthalmopathy. The specimen sequenced was blood. In nucleotides, the CDR3 is TGTGCCAGCAGCAGGAGTAGCGGGGGCCGCACAGATACGCAGTATTTT. The encoded protein is CASSRSSGGRTDTQYF.